This TCR beta chain stems from a study of T cell responses to AZD1222 COVID-19 vaccine. General study results and limits: In a largely white British group with more females than males, clonal diversity was possibly underestimated.

The method was immunoSEQ multiplex PCR; TCRdb's version includes in-frame clones alone and lacks a portion of them. The sample shows 90,000 to 150,000 clones, around nine tenths of them seen only once. In the case of this clone: The antigen remains unidentified.

This CDR3 contains 20 residues. In germline, CDR1 is KGHDR, CDR2 SFDVKD. V shed 11 bases and J 0 bases; nucleotides not matched to a gene: 23. The sample consisted of peripheral blood, taken 28 days after the second AZD1222 dose. The receptor was isolated from an adult who received the AZD1222 COVID-19 vaccine. The chain combines TRBV24-1 with TRBJ2-2; TRBD2 agrees at 7 bases. CDR3 protein: CAIGPHQGRASGANTGELFF. As DNA, the CDR3 is TGTGCCATCGGACCCCATCAGGGTAGGGCTAGCGGAGCGAACACCGGGGAGCTGTTTTTT.